Below, one TCR beta chain is given with its context. The antigen is not known. This entry belongs to a study of Ad26.COV2.S vaccination and SARS-CoV-2 variants. Overall study results and limits: Participants in the vaccine arm had higher spike-specific TCR breadth; placebo recipients had lower. Similar non-spike TCR breadth was seen in vaccine and placebo recipients.

The method was immunoSEQ multiplex PCR; TCRdb's version includes in-frame clones alone and lacks a portion of them. This table holds about 480,000 clones, approximately 88% found once. The treatment here: roughly 18 received Ad26.COV2.S at low or high dose, single or two shots; roughly 5 received placebo; per-sample allocation not given. Specimen acquisition occurred on day 63 following the initial vaccine or placebo injection. This clonotype was obtained from a person aged 18 to 59 who received the Ad26.COV2.S COVID-19 vaccine or a placebo. The sample consisted of peripheral blood, taken in a trial of Ad26.COV2.S vaccine versus placebo.

CDR3 region: CASSRADRARQPQHF. The CDR3 DNA reads TGTGCCAGCAGTCGAGCGGACAGGGCACGTCAGCCCCAGCATTTT. This chain joins TRBV28 and TRBJ1-5, with 8 bases lining up with TRBD1. The CDR3 length is 15 residues. Germline V gene sequence: CDR1 MDHEN, CDR2 SYDVKM. The V gene end was trimmed by 5 bases and the J gene end by 6 bases; junction bases not matched to a gene: 9.